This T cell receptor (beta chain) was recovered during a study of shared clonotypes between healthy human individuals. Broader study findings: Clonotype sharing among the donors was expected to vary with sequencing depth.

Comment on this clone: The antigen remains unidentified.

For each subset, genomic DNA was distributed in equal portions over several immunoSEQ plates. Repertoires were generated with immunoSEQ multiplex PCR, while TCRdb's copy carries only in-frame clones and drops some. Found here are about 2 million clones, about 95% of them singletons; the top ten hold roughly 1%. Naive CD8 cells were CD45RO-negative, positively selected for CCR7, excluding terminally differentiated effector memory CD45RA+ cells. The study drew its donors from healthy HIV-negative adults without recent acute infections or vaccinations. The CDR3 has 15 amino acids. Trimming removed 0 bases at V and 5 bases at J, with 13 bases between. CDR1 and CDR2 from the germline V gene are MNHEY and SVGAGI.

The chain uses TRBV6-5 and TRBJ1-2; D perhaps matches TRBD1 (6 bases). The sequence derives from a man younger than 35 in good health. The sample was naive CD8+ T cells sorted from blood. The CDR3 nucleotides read TGTGCCAGCAGTTACTCCCCAGGGGAGGTATATGGCTACACCTTC. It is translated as CASSYSPGEVYGYTF.